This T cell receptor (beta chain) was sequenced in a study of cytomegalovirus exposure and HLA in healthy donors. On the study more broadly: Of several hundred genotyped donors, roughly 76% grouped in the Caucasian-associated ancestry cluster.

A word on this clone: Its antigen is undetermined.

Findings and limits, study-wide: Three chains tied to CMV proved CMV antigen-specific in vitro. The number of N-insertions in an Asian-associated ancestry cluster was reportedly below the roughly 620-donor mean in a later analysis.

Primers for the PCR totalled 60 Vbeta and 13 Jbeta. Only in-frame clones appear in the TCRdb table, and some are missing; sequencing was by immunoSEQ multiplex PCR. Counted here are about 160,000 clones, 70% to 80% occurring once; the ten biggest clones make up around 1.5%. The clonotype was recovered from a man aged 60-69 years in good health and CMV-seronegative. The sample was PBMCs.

The CDR3 protein is CASSSLQGIETQYF. The CDR3 DNA follows: TGCGCCAGCAGCAGCTTACAGGGTATCGAGACCCAGTACTTC. J is TRBJ2-5 and V is TRBV5-1; D is possibly TRBD1 (6 bases). The CDR3 covers 14 residues. Germline values: CDR1 SGHRS, CDR2 YFSETQ. Deletions cut 4 bases from V and 5 bases from J, with 15 bases between.